This TCR beta chain was obtained from a study of control samples from healthy donors and cancer patients. This clone was counted ten times or more. The same CDR3 is also encoded by other DNA sequences in this sample. The protocol was immunoSEQ multiplex PCR, while the TCRdb copy is restricted to in-frame clones and leaves out a portion. The profile shows 210,000 or so clones, about 90% of them singletons. The CDR3 covers 13 residues. Germline lookup yields CDR1 LGHDT and CDR2 YNNKEL (reference sequence). The ends lost 4 bases at V and 8 bases at J; junction bases unmatched: 1. V is TRBV3-1 (or the pseudogene TRBV3-2) and J is TRBJ1-6, with 8 positions matching TRBD1. The sequenced sample consisted of blood. The receptor was derived from a man between 25 and 39 years old in good health. This CDR3 reads CASSPGQDSPLHF. Here the CDR3 DNA reads TGTGCCAGCAGCCCGGGACAGGATTCACCCCTCCACTTT.